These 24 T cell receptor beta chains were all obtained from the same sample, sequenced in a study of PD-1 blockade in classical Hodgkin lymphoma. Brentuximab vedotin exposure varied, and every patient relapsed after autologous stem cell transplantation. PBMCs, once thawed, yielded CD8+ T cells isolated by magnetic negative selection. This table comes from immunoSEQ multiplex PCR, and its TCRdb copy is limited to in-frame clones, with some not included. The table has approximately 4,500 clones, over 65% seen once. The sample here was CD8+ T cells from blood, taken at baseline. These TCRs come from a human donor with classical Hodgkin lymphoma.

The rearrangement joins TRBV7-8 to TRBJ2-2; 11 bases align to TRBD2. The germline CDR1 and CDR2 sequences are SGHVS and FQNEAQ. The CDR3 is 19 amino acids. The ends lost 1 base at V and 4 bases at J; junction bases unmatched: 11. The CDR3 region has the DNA TGTGCCAGCAGCTTAGAGGATAGCGGGAGGGCCCTGGGCACCGGGGAGCTGTTTTTT. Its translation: CASSLEDSGRALGTGELFF.

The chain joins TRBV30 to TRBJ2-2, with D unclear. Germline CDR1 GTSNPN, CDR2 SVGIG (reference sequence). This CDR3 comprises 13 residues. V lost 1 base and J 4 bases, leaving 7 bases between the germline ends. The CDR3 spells CAWSETSTGELFF. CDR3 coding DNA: TGTGCCTGGAGTGAGACAAGCACCGGGGAGCTGTTTTTT.

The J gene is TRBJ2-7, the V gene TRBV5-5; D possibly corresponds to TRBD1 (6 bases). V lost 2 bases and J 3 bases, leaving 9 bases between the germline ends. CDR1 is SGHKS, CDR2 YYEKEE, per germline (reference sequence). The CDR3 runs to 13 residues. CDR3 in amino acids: CASSLNRVYEQYF. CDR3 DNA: TGTGCCAGCAGCTTAAACAGGGTCTACGAGCAGTACTTC.

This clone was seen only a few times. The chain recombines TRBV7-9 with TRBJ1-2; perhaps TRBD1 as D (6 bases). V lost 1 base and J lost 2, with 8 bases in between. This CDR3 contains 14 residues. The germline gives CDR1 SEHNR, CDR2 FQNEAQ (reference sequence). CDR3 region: CASSLGQGNYGYTF. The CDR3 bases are TGTGCCAGCAGCTTAGGGCAGGGGAACTATGGCTACACCTTC.

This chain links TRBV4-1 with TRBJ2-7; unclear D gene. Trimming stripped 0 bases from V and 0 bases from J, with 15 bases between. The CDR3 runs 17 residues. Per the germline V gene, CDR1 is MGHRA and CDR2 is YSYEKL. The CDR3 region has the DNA TGCGCCAGCAGCCAAGATCCCCCGAGGTCTGTCTCCTACGAGCAGTACTTC. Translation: CASSQDPPRSVSYEQYF.

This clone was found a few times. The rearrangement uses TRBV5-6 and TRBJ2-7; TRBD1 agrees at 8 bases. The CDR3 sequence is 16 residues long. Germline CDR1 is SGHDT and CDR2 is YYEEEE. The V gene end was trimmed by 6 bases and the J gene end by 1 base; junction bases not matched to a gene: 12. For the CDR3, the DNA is TGTGCCAGCAAATCGTGGAGGGGGACAGGATCCTACGAGCAGTACTTC. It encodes CASKSWRGTGSYEQYF. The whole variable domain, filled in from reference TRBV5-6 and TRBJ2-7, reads DAGVTQSPTHLIKTRGQQVTLRCSPKSGHDTVSWYQQALGQGPQFIFQYYEEEERQRGNFPDRFSGHQFPNYSSELNVNALLLGDSALYLCASKSWRGTGSYEQYFGPGTRLTVT.

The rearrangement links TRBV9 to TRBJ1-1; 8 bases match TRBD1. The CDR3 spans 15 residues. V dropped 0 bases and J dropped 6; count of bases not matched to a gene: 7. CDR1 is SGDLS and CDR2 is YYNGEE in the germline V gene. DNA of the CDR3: TGTGCCAGCAGCGTAGATCAGGGGGCTCGGGCTGAAGCTTTCTTT. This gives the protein CASSVDQGARAEAFF.

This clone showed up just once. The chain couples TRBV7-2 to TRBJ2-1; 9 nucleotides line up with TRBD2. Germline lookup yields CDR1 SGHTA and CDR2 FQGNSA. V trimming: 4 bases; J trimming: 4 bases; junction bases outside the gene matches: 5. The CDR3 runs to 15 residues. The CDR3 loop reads CASSYGTSRYNEQFF. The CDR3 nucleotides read TGTGCCAGCAGCTATGGGACTAGCAGGTACAATGAGCAGTTCTTC.

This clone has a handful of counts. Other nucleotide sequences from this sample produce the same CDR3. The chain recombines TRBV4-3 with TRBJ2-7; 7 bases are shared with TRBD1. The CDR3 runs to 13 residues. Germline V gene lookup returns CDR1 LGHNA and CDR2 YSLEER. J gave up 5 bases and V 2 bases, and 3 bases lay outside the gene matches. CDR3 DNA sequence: TGCGCCAGCAGCCAATACAGGGGCGACGAGCAGTACTTC. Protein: CASSQYRGDEQYF.

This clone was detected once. CDR3 in DNA: TGTGCCAGCAGTTTTTCACAGACTGTAAGCTCCTACGAGCAGTACTTC. This encodes CASSFSQTVSSYEQYF. The genes are TRBV28 and TRBJ2-7; no clear D gene. The V gene's germline CDR1 is MDHEN and CDR2 SYDVKM. The CDR3 extends over 16 amino acids. Between the trimmed V and J ends, which lost 3 bases and 0 bases, there was a span of 15 bases.

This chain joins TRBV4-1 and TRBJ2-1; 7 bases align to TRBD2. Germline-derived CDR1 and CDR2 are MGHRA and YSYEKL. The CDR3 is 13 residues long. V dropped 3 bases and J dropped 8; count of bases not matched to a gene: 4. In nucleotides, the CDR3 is TGCGCCAGCAGCCAGGGACGGGGGGATGAGCAGTTCTTC. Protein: CASSQGRGDEQFF.

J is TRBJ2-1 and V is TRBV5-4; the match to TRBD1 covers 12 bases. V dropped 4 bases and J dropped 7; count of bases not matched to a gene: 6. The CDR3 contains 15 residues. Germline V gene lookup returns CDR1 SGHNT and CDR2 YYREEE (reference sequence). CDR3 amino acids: CASSRGQGALNEQFF. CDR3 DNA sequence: TGTGCCAGCAGCAGGGGACAGGGGGCTCTTAATGAGCAGTTCTTC.

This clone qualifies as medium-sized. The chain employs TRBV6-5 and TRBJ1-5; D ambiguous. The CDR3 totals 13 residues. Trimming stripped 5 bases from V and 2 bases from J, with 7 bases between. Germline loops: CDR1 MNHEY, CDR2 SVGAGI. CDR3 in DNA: TGTGCCAGCAGTCCATCCGGCAATCAGCCCCAGCATTTT. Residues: CASSPSGNQPQHF.

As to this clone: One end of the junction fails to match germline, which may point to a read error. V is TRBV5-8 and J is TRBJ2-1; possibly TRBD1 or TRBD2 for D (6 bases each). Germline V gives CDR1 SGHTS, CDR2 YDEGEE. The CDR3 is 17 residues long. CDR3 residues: CASSLEGTSSEGDEQFF. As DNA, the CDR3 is TGTGCCAGCAGTTTGGAGGGGACCTCCAGTGAGGGGGATGAGCAGTTCTTC.

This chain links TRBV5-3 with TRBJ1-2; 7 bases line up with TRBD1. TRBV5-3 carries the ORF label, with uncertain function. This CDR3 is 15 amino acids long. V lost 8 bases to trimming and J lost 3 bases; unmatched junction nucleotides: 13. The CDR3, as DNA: TGTGCCAGCAGCCTTGGGACAGAGCAGTACTATGGCTACACCTTC. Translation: CASSLGTEQYYGYTF.

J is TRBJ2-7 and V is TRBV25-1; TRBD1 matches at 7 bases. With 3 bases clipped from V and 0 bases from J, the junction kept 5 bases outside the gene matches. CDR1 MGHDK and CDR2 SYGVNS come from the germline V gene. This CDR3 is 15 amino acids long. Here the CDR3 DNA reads TGTGCCAGCAGTGATTATCGGGACAGCTCCTACGAGCAGTACTTC. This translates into CASSDYRDSSYEQYF.

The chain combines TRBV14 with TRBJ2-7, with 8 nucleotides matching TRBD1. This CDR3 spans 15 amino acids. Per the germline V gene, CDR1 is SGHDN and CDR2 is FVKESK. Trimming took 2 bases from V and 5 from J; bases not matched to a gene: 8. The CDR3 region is CASSQPRQGRHEQYF. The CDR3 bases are TGTGCCAGCAGCCAACCGAGACAGGGGCGGCACGAGCAGTACTTC.

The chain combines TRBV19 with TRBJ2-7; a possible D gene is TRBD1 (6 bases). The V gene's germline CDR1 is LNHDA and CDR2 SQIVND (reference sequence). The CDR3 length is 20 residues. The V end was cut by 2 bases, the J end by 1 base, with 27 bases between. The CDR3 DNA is TGTGCCAGTAGTATATGGGTTCTAGGGACACCCGGTGATCGGTCCTACGAGCAGTACTTC. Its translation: CASSIWVLGTPGDRSYEQYF.

The CDR3 is CASSTGPDTQYF. CDR3 DNA: TGTGCCAGTAGTACCGGACCAGATACGCAGTATTTT. V is TRBV19 and J is TRBJ2-3; D unresolved. Trimming shortened V by 4 bases and J by 4 bases, and 6 bases separated the two germline ends. This CDR3 spans 12 amino acids. Germline V CDR1 and CDR2: LNHDA, SQIVND (reference sequence).

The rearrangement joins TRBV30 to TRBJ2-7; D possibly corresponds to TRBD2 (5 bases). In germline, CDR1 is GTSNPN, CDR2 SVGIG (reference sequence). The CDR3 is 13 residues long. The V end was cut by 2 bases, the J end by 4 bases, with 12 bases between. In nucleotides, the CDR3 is TGTGCCTGGAGTCTGGTGGGAGTGTACGAGCAGTACTTC. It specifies CAWSLVGVYEQYF.

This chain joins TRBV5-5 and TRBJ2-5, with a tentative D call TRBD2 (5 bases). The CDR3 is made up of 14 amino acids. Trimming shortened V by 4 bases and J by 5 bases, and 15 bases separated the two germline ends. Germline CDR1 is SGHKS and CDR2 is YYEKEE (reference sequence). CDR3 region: CASSPALVRETQYF. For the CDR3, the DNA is TGTGCCAGCAGCCCCGCACTAGTCCGGGAGACCCAGTACTTC. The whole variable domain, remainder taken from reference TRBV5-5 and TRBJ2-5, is DAGVTQSPTHLIKTRGQQVTLRCSPISGHKSVSWYQQVLGQGPQFIFQYYEKEERGRGNFPDRFSARQFPNYSSELNVNALLLGDSALYLCASSPALVRETQYFGPGTRLLVL.

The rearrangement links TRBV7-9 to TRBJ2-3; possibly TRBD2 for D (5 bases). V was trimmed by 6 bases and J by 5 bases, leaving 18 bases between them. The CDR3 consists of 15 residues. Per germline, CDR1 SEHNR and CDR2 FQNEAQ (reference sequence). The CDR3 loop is CASSRGPGGGDTQYF. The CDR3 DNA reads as TGTGCCAGCAGTCGCGGCCCCGGAGGAGGAGATACGCAGTATTTT.

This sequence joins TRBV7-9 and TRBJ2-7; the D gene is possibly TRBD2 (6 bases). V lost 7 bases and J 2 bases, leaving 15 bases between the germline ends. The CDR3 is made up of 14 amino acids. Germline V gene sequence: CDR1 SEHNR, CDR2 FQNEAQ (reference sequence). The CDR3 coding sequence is TGTGCCAGCACCCACTGGGGGGTGGCCTACGAGCAGTACTTC. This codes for CASTHWGVAYEQYF.

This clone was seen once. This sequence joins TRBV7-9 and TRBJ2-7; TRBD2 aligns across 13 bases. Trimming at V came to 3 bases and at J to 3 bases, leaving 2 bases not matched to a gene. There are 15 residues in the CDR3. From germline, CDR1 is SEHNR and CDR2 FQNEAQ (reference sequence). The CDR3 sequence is CASSFGTSGIYEQYF. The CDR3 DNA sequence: TGTGCCAGCAGCTTTGGGACTAGCGGGATCTACGAGCAGTACTTC.